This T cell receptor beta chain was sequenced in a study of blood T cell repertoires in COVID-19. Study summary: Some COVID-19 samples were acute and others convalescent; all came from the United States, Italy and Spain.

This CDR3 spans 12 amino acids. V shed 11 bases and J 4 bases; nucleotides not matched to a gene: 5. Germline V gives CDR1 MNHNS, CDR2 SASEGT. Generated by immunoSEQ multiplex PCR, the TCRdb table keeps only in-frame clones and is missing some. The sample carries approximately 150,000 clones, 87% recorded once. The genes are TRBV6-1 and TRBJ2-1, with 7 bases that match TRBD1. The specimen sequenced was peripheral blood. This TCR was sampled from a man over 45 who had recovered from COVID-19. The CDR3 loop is CAVGTVYNEQFF. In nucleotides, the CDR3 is TGTGCCGTGGGGACAGTATACAATGAGCAGTTCTTC.